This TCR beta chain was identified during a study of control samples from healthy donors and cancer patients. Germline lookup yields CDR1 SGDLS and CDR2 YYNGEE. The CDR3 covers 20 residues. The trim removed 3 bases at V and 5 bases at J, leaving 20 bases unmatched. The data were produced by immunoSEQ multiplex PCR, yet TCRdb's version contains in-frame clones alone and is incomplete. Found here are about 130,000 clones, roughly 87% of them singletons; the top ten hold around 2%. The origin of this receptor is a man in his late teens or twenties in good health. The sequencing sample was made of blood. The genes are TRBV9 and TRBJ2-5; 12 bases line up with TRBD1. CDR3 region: CASSGPLADTGTGGWETQYF. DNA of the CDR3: TGTGCCAGCAGCGGTCCCCTCGCGGATACCGGGACAGGGGGCTGGGAGACCCAGTACTTC.